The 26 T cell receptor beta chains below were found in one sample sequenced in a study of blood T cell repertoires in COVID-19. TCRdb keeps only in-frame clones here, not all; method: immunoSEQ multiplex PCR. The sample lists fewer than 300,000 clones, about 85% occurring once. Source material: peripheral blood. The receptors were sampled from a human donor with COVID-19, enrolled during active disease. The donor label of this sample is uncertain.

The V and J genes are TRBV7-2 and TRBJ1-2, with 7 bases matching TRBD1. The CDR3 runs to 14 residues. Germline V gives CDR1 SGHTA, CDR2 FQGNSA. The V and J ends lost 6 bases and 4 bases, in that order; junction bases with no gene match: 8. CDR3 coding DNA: TGTGCCAGCAGGTCCTCAGGGGGTTCCTATGGCTACACCTTC. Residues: CASRSSGGSYGYTF.

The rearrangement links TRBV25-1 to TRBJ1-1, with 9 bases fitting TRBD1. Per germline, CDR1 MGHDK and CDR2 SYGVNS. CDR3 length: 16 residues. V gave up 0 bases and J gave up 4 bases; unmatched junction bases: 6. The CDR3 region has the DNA TGTGCCAGCAGTGAATACACAGGGGGCTCTGGCACTGAAGCTTTCTTT. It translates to CASSEYTGGSGTEAFF.

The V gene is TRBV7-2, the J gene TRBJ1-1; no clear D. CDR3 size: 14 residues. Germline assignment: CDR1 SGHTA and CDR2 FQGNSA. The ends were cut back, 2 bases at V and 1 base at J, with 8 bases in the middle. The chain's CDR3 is CASSLTAGNTEAFF. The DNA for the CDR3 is TGTGCCAGCAGCTTAACGGCGGGGAACACTGAAGCTTTCTTT.

CDR3 DNA: TGTGCCAGCAGCGTAGACGTCGCCTCCCTGAGGGAGCAGTACTTC. Translation gives CASSVDVASLREQYF. The V gene is TRBV9, the J gene TRBJ2-7; D is unclear. This CDR3 contains 15 residues. Between the trimmed V and J ends, which lost 0 bases and 7 bases, there was a span of 17 bases. Germline-derived CDR1 and CDR2 are SGDLS and YYNGEE.

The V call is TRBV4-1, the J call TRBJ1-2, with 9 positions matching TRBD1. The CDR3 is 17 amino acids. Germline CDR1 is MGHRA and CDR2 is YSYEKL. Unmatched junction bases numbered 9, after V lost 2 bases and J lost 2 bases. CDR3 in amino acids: CASSQPTSTGGNYGYTF. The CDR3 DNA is TGCGCCAGCAGCCAACCTACTTCGACAGGGGGGAACTATGGCTACACCTTC.

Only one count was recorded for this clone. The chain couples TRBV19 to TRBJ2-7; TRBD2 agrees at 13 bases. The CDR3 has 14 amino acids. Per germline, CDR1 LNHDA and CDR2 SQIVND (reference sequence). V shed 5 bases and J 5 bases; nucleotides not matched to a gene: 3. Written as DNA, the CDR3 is TGTGCCAGTAGTGAACTAGCGGGAGGGCACGAGCAGTACTTC. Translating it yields CASSELAGGHEQYF.

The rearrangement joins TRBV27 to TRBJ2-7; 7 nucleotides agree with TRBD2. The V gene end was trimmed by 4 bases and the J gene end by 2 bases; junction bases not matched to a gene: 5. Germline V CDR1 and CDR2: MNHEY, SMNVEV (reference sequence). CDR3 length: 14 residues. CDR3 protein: CASSSPGGAYEQYF. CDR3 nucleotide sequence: TGTGCCAGCAGTTCCCCGGGGGGAGCCTACGAGCAGTACTTC.

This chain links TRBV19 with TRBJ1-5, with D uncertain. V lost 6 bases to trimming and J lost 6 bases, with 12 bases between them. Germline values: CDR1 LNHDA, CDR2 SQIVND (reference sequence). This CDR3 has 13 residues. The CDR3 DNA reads TGTGCCAGTAGAAATGGCGCGGGTCAGCCCCAGCATTTT. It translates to CASRNGAGQPQHF.

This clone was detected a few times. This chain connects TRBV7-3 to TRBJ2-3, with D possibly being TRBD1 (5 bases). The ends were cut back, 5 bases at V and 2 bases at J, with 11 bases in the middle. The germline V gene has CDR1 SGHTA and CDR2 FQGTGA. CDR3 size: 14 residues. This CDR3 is CASSQGLATDTQYF. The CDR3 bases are TGTGCCAGCAGCCAGGGCCTTGCCACAGATACGCAGTATTTT.

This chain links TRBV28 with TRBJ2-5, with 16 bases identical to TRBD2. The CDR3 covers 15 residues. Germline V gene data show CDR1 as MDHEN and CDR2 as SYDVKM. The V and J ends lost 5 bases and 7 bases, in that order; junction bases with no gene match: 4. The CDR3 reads CASSTGTSGRGTQYF. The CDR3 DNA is TGTGCCAGCAGTACCGGGACTAGCGGGAGGGGGACCCAGTACTTC.

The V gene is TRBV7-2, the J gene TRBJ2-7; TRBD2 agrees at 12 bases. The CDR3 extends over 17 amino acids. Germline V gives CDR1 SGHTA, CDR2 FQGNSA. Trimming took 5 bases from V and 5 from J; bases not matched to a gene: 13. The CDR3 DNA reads TGTGCCAGCAGCCCCCCGCCCCTAGCGGGAGGGCCACACGAGCAGTACTTC. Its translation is CASSPPPLAGGPHEQYF.

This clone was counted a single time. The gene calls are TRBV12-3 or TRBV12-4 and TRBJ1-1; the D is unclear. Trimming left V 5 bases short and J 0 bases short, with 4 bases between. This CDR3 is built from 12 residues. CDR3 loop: CASSQMNTEAFF. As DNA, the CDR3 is TGTGCCAGCAGTCAAATGAACACTGAAGCTTTCTTT.

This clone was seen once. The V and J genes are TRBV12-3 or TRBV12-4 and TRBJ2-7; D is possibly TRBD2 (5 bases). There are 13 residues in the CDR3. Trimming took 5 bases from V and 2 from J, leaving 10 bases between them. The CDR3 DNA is TGTGCCAGCAGTATAAGCGGAACCTACGAGCAGTACTTC. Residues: CASSISGTYEQYF.

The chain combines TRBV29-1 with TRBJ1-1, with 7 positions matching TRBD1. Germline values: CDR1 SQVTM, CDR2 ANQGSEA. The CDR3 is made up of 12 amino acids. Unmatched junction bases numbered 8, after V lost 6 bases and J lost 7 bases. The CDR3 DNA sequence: TGCAGCGTGGGGGCGGACAGGCGTGAAGCTTTCTTT. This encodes CSVGADRREAFF.

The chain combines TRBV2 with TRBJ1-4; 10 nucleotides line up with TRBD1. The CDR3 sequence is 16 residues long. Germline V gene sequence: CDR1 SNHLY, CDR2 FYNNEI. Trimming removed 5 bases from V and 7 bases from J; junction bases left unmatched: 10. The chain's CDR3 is CASSTGTGATGEKLFF. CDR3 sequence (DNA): TGTGCCAGCAGTACTGGGACAGGGGCAACGGGTGAAAAACTGTTTTTT.

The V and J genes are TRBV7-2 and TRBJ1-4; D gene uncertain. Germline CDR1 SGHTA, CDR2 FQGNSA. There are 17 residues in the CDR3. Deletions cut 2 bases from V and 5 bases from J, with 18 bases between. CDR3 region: CASSLFGAMTENEKLFF. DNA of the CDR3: TGTGCCAGCAGCTTATTCGGAGCTATGACCGAGAATGAAAAACTGTTTTTT.

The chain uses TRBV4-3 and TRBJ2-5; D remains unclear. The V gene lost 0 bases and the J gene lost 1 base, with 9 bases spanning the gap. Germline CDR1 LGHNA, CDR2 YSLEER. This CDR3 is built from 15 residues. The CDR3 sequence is CASSQDVNFQETQYF. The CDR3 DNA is TGCGCCAGCAGCCAAGATGTCAACTTCCAAGAGACCCAGTACTTC.

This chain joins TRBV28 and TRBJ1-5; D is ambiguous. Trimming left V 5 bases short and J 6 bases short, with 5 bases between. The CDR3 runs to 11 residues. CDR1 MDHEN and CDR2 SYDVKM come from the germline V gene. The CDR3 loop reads CASSAGQPQHF. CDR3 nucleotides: TGTGCCAGCAGTGCGGGTCAGCCCCAGCATTTT.

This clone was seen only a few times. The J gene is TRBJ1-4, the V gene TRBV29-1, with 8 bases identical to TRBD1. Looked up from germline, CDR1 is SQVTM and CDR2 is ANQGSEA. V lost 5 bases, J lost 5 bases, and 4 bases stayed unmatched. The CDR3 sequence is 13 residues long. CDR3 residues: CSVQHRGNEKLFF. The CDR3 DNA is TGCAGCGTTCAGCACAGGGGGAATGAAAAACTGTTTTTT.

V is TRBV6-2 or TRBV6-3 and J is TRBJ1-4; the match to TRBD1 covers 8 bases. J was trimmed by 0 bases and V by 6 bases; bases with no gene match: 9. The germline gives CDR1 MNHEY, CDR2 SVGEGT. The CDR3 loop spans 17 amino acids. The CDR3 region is CASSPTGAIATNEKLFF. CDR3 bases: TGTGCCAGCAGCCCGACAGGGGCCATTGCAACTAATGAAAAACTGTTTTTT.

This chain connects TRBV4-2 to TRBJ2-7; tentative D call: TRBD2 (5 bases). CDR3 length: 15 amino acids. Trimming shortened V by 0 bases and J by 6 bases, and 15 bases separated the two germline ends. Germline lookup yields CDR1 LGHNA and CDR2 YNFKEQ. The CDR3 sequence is CASSQDFASFLEQYF. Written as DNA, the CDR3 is TGTGCCAGCAGCCAAGATTTTGCTAGCTTCCTCGAGCAGTACTTC.

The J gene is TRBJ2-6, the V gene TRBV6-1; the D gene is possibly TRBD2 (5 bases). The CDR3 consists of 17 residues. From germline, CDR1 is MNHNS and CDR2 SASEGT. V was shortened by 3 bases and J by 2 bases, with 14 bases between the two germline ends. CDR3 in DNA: TGTGCCAGCAGTGATTTATGGCCGGGAACTGGGGCCAACGTCCTGACTTTC. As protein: CASSDLWPGTGANVLTF.

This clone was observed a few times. CDR3 residues: CASSGPNQPQHF. The CDR3, as DNA: TGTGCCAGCAGTGGGCCGAATCAGCCCCAGCATTTT. The chain couples TRBV28 to TRBJ1-5; D not resolved. Germline CDR1 reads MDHEN; CDR2 reads SYDVKM. The CDR3 has 12 residues. V lost 5 bases, J lost 4 bases, and 6 bases lay in between.

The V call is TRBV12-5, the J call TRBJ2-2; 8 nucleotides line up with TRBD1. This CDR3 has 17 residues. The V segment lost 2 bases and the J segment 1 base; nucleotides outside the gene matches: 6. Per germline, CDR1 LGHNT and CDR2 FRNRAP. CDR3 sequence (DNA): TGTGCTAGTGGTTTGACCTCCGGGACAGGGAACACCGGGGAGCTGTTTTTT. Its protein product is CASGLTSGTGNTGELFF. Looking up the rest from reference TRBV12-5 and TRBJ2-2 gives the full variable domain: DARVTQTPRHKVTEMGQEVTMRCQPILGHNTVFWYRQTMMQGLELLAYFRNRAPLDDSGMPKDRFSAEMPDATLATLKIQPSEPRDSAVYFCASGLTSGTGNTGELFFGEGSRLTVL.

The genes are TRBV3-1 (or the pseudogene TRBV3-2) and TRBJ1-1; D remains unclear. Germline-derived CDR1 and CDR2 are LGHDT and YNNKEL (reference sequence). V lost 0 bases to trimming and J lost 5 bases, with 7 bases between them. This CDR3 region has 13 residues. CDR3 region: CASSQEGRTEAFF. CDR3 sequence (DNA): TGTGCCAGCAGCCAAGAGGGGAGGACTGAAGCTTTCTTT.

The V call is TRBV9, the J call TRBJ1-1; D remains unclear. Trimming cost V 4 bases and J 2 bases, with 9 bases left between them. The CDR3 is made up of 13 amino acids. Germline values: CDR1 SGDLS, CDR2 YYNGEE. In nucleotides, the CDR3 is TGTGCCAGCAGCATTACACATAACACTGAAGCTTTCTTT. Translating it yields CASSITHNTEAFF.